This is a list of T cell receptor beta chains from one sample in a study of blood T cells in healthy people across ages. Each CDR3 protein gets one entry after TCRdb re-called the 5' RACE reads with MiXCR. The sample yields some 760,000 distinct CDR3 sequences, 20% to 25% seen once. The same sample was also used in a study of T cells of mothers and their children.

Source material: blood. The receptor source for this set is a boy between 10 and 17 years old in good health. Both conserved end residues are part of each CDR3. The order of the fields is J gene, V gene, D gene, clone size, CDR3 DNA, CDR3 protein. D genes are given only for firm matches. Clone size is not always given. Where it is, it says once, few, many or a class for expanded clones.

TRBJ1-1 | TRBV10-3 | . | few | TGTGCCATCAGGAGAGACGACACTGAAGCTTTCTTT | CAIRRDDTEAFF
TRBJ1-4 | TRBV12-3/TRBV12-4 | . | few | TGTGCCAGCAGTTCCGAAGTTAATGAAAAACTGTTTTTT | CASSSEVNEKLFF
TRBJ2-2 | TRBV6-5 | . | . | TGTGCCAGCAGTTACTTACCCAAGAACACCGGGGAGCTGTTTTTT | CASSYLPKNTGELFF
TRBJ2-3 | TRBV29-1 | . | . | TGCAGCGTTGAAGGCCCCCGACTGGGAGCTAGCACAGATACGCAGTATTTT | CSVEGPRLGASTDTQYF
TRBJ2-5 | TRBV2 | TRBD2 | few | TGTGCCAGCAGTGTGAGCGGGGGCGGGCAACGGGAGACCCAGTACTTC | CASSVSGGGQRETQYF
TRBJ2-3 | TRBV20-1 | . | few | TGCAGTGCTACGCTTGGGGGGAGGCCTACCACAGATACGCAGTATTTT | CSATLGGRPTTDTQYF
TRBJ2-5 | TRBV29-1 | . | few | TGCAGCGTTGAGAGGATTGGTAGGGAGGAAGAGACCCAGTACTTC | CSVERIGREEETQYF
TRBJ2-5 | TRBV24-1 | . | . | TGTGCCACCAGTGATTCCGGGACTTCCGAAGAGACCCAGTACTTC | CATSDSGTSEETQYF
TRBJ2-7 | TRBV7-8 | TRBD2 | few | TGTGCCAGCAGCTTAGCTAGCGGGAGGATCCACGAGCAGTACTTC | CASSLASGRIHEQYF
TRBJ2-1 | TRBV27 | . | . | TGTGCCAGCAGTAAATGGAACAAGGCGGATGAGCAGTTCTTC | CASSKWNKADEQFF
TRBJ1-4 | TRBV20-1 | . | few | TGCAGTGCTAGACCGCCAACTAATGAAAAACTGTTTTTT | CSARPPTNEKLFF
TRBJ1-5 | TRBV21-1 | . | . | TGTGCCAGCCGCCAAGGGGCAGGGCCAAGGAGCAATCAGCCCCAGCATTTT | CASRQGAGPRSNQPQHF
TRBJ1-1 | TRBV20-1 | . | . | TGCAGTGCTGGAAAGGACCCGAACACTGAAGCTTTCTTT | CSAGKDPNTEAFF
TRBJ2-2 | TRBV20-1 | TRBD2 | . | TGCAGTGCTGAGGTAGCGGGAGTGAACACCGGGGAGCTGTTTTTT | CSAEVAGVNTGELFF
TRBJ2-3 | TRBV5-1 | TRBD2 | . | TGCGCCAGCAGCGGCTTAGGAGCGGGAGGGCCATTTGATACGCGGTATTTT | CASSGLGAGGPFDTRYF
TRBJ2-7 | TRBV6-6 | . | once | TGTGCCAGCAGGACGACGAATCAGGGCTCCTACGAGCAGTACTTC | CASRTTNQGSYEQYF
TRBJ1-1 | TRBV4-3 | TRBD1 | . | TGCGCCAGCAGCCACGGACAGGGGGCAGCGACTGAAGCTTTCTTT | CASSHGQGAATEAFF
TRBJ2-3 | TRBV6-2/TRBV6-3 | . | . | TGTGCCAGCAGTTACTCGATTTCGTCCAGTTCCTCTAGCACAGATACGCAGTATTTT | CASSYSISSSSSSTDTQYF
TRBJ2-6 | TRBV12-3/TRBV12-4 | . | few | TGTGCCAGCAGTTTACAGGAGATCTCTGGGGCCAACGTCCTGACTTTC | CASSLQEISGANVLTF
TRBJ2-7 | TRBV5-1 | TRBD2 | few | TGCGCCAGTAGAAGAGGACTAGCGGGAGGGCCTGGCGAGCAGTACTTC | CASRRGLAGGPGEQYF
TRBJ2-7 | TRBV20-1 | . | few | TGCAGTGCTAGAGATCGCACAGGTGTTACCTACGAGCAGTACTTC | CSARDRTGVTYEQYF
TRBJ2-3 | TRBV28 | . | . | TGTGCCAGCAGTCTGACTTCTAGGGGAGATACGCAGTATTTT | CASSLTSRGDTQYF
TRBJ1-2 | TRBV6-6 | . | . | TGTGCCAGCAGGTACTTGAGGAGTGACGCTAACTATGGCTACACCTTC | CASRYLRSDANYGYTF
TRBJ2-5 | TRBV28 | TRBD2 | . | TGTGCCAGCAGGCTAGCGGGACCAGGGGGTTTGAAGACCCAGTACTTC | CASRLAGPGGLKTQYF
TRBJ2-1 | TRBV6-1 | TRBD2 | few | TGTGCCAGCAGTGAAAAAGTAGCGGGCAATGAGCAGTTCTTC | CASSEKVAGNEQFF
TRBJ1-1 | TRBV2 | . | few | TGTGCCAGCAGTATCACAGAGTACACTGAAGCTTTCTTT | CASSITEYTEAFF